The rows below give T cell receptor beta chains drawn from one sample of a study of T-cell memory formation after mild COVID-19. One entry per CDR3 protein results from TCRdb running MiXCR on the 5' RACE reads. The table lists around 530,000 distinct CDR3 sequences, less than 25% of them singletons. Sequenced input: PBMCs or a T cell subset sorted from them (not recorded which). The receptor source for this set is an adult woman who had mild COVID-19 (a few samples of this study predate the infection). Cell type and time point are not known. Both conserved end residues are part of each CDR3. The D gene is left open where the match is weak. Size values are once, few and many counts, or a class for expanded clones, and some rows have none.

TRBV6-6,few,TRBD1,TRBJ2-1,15,TGTGCCAGCTCAACCGGGACAGGGAAACACAATGAGCAGTTCTTC,CASSTGTGKHNEQFF
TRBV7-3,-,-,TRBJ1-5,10,TGTGCCAGCAGAGCTCAGCCCCAGCATTTT,CASRAQPQHF
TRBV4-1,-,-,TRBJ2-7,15,TGCGCCAGCAGCCAGTACCTCGAGGGGAGCTACGAGCAGTACTTC,CASSQYLEGSYEQYF
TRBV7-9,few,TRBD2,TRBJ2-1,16,TGTGCCAGCAGCTCCCTGGAGCGGGAGGGGGGCAATGAGCAGTTCTTC,CASSSLEREGGNEQFF
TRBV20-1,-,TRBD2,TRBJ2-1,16,TGCAGTGCTCCTCGGACTAGCGGGAGTTCCTACAATGAGCAGTTCTTC,CSAPRTSGSSYNEQFF
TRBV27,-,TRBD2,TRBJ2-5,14,TGTGCCAGCAGTTTATTGGCGGGAGTTGGGACCCAGTACTTC,CASSLLAGVGTQYF
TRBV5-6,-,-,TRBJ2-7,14,TGTGCCAGCACCGTCACGAGGGATATCGACGAGCAGTACTTC,CASTVTRDIDEQYF
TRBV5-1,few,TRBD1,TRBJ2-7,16,TGCGCCAGCAGCTTGGCCCCCGGGACAGGGAACTACGAGCAGTACTTC,CASSLAPGTGNYEQYF
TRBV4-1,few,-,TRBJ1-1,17,TGCGCCAGCAGCCACGAACCCTCCGGGACCCTGGGGACTGAAGCTTTCTTT,CASSHEPSGTLGTEAFF
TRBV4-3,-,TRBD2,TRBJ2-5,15,TGCGCCAGCAGCCCAGGGAGGGCTAATCAAGAGACCCAGTACTTC,CASSPGRANQETQYF
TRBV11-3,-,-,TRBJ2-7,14,TGTGCCAGCGGACAGCGGAGCGGCTCCTACGAGCAGTACTTC,CASGQRSGSYEQYF
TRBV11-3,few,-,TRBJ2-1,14,TGTGCCAGCAGCTTAAGCAGGGGGGGTAATGAGCAGTTCTTC,CASSLSRGGNEQFF
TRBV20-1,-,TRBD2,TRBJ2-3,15,TGCAGTGCTAGCGCTAGCGGGGTGGGCACAGATACGCAGTATTTT,CSASASGVGTDTQYF
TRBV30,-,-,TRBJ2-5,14,TGTGCCTGGAGGTCGGGGGCGCCCCGGGAGACCCAGTACTTC,CAWRSGAPRETQYF
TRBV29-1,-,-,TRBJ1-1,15,TGCTTCGTAAGCCGGGATCCGATCTTGAACACTGAAGCTTTCTTT,CFVSRDPILNTEAFF
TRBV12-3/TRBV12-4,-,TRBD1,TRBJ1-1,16,TGTGCCAGCAGCCATAAACCGGGACAGTTAAACACTGAAGCTTTCTTT,CASSHKPGQLNTEAFF
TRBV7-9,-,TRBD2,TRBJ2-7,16,TGTGCCAGCAGCCTTAGCGGGGGGGCGTTTTCTTACGAGCAGTACTTC,CASSLSGGAFSYEQYF
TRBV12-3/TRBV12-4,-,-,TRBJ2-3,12,TGTGCCAGCACCCAGAGACCAGATACGCAGTATTTT,CASTQRPDTQYF
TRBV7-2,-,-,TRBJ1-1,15,TGTGCCAGCAGCTTAGGGCACAGAGGGAACACTGAAGCTTTCTTT,CASSLGHRGNTEAFF
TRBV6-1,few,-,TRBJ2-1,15,TGTGCCAGCAGTGAGGAAAGGGGGAATTCAAATGAGCAGTTCTTC,CASSEERGNSNEQFF
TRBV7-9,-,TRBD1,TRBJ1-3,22,TGTGCCAGCAGCTCAACACGAGTGGTCCGGGACAGGGGACTTTCGGGAGGAAACACCATATATTTT,CASSSTRVVRDRGLSGGNTIYF
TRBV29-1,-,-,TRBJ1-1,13,TGCAGCGTTGGGACTGCCTTGAACACTGAAGCTTTCTTT,CSVGTALNTEAFF
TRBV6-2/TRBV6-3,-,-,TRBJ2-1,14,TGTGCCAGCAGATACGGGAGTGGGGTAAATGAGCAGTTCTTC,CASRYGSGVNEQFF
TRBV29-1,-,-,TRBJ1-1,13,TGCAGCGTTGAGGAGGGGGTAAACACTGAAGCTTTCTTT,CSVEEGVNTEAFF
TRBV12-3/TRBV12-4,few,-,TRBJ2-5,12,TGTGCCAGCAGTTTAACCCCCGAGACCCAGTACTTC,CASSLTPETQYF
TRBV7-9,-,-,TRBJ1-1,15,TGTGCCAGCAGCTTAGAAACGGGGCCGTTCACTGAAGCTTTCTTT,CASSLETGPFTEAFF
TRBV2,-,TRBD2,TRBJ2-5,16,TGTGCCAGCAGTCGACCTAGCGGGAGGGACCAAGAGACCCAGTACTTC,CASSRPSGRDQETQYF
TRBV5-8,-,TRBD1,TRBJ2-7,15,TGTGCCAGCAGCGTGACAGGGAGTCTTCTCTACGAGCAGTACTTC,CASSVTGSLLYEQYF
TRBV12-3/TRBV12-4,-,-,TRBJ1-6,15,TGTGCCAGCAGTTTCGGGGGCTCCTATAATTCACCCCTCCACTTT,CASSFGGSYNSPLHF